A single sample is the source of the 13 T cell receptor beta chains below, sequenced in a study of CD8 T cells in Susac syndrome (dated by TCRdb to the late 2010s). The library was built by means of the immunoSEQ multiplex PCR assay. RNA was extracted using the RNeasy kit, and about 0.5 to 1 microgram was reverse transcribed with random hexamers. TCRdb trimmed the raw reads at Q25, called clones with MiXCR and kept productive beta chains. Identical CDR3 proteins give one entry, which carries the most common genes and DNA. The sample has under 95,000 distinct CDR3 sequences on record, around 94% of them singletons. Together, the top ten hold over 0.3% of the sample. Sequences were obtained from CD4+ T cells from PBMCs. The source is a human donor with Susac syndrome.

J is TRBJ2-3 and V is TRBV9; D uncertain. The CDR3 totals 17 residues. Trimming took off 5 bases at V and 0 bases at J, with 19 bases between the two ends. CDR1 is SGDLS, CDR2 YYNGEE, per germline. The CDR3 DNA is TGTGCCAGCAGTGAACACGACAAAGGAATTAGCACAGATACGCAGTATTTT. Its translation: CASSEHDKGISTDTQYF. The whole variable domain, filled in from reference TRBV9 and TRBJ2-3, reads DSGVTQTPKHLITATGQRVTLRCSPRSGDLSVYWYQQSLDQGLQFLIQYYNGEERAKGNILERFSAQQFPDLHSELNLSSLELGDSALYFCASSEHDKGISTDTQYFGPGTRLTVL.

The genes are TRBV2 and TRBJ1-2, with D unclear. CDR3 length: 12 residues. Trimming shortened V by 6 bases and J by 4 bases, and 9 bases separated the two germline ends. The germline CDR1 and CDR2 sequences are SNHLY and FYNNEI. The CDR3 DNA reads TGTGCCAGCAGCCCGACGGTCTATGGCTACACCTTC. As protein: CASSPTVYGYTF.

CDR3 in amino acids: CASSLSGGQGARDTQYF. The CDR3 DNA sequence: TGTGCCAGCAGCTTGTCGGGCGGACAGGGGGCGCGAGATACGCAGTATTTT. The chain employs TRBV5-4 and TRBJ2-3; 11 bases align to TRBD1. The CDR3 contains 17 residues. V shed 1 base and J 5 bases; nucleotides not matched to a gene: 9. In germline, CDR1 is SGHNT, CDR2 YYREEE (reference sequence).

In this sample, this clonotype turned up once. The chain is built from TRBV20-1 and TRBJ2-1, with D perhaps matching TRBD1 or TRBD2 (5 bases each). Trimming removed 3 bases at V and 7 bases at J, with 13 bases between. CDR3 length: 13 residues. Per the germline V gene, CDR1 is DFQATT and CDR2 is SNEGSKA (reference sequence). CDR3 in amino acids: CSASGASGNEQFF. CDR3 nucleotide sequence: TGCAGTGCTAGCGGGGCGTCAGGGAATGAGCAGTTCTTC.

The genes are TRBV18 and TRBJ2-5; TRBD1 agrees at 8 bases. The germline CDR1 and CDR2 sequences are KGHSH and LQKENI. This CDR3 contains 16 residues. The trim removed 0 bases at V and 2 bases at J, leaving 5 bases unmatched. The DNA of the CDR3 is TGTGCCAGCTCACCACCGGACAGGGTCTTTCAAGAGACCCAGTACTTC. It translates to CASSPPDRVFQETQYF.

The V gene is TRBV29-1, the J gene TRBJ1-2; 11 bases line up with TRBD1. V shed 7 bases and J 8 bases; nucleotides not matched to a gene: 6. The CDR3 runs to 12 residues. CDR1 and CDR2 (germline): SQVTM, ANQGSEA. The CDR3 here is CSGGQGAGGYTF. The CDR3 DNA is TGCAGCGGAGGACAGGGGGCAGGGGGCTACACCTTC.

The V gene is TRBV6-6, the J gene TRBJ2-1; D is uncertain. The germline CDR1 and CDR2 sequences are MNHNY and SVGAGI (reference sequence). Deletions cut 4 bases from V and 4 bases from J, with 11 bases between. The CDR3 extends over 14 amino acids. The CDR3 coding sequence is TGTGCCAGCAGTTTGGCTGAGTTATACAATGAGCAGTTCTTC. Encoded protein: CASSLAELYNEQFF.

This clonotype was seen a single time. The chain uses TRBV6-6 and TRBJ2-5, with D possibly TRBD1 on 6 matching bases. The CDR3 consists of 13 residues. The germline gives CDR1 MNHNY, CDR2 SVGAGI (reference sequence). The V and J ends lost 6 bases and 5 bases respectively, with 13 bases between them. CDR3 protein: CASRAGEWETQYF. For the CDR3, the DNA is TGTGCCAGCAGGGCAGGGGAGTGGGAGACCCAGTACTTC.

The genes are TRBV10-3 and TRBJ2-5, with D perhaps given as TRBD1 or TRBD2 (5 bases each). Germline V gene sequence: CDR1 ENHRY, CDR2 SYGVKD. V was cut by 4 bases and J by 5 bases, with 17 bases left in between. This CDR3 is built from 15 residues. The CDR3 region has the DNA TGTGCCATCAGTGGAATGGGACCAGCCGGCGAGACCCAGTACTTC. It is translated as CAISGMGPAGETQYF.

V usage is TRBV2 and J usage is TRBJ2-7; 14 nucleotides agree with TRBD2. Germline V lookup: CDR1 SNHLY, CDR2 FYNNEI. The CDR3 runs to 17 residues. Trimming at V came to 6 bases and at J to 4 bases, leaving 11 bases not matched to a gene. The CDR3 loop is CASSPTWTSGGTYEQYF. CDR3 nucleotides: TGTGCCAGCAGCCCAACCTGGACTAGCGGGGGGACATACGAGCAGTACTTC.

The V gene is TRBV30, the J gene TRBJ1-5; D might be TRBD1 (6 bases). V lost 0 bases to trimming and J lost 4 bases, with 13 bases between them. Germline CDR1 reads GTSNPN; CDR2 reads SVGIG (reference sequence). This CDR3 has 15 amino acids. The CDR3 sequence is CAWSVRSRGNQPQHF. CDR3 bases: TGTGCCTGGAGTGTACGAAGCAGGGGTAATCAGCCCCAGCATTTT.

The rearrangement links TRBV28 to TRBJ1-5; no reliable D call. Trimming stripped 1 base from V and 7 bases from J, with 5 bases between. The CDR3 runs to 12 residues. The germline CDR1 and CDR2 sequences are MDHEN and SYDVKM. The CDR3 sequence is CASSLLEQPQHF. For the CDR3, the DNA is TGTGCCAGCAGTTTATTGGAGCAGCCCCAGCATTTT.

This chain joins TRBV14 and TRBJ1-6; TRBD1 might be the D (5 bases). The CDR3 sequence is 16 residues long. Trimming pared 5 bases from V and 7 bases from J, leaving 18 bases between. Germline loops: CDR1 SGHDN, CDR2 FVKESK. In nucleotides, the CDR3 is TGTGCCAGCAGCGAAATTGGGGCAGGGACGAATTCACCCCTCCACTTT. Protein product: CASSEIGAGTNSPLHF.